This TCR beta chain was sequenced during a study of shared clonotypes between healthy human individuals. Only in-frame clones appear in the TCRdb table, and some are missing; sequencing was by immunoSEQ multiplex PCR. Of about 820,000 clones listed, around 92% were seen once; the top ten hold less than 25%. Regarding this clone: Other nucleotide sequences in the sample specify the same CDR3.

CD45RO-negative cells were positively selected for CCR7, leaving out terminally differentiated effector memory CD45RA+ cells. The CDR3 spans 13 residues. Trimming stripped 3 bases from V and 5 bases from J, with 10 bases between. Looked up from germline, CDR1 is MGHRA and CDR2 is YSYEKL. The rearrangement joins TRBV4-1 to TRBJ1-1; D is undetermined. What was sequenced was naive CD8+ T cells sorted from blood. The sequence came from a man aged 25-40 years in good health. The CDR3 sequence: CASSQVRGTEAFF. The CDR3 DNA is TGCGCCAGCAGCCAGGTGCGTGGTACTGAAGCTTTCTTT.